Included here is one TCR beta chain sequence, with context. Its antigen is not identified. The split of CD4+ cells yielded CD45RA+ naive and CD45RA-negative memory subsets. The CDR3 totals 17 residues. Between the trimmed V and J ends, which lost 2 bases and 2 bases, there was a span of 18 bases. In germline, CDR1 is SGHTA, CDR2 FQGNSA. This sample stems from a study of shared clonotypes between healthy human individuals. Regarding the study as a whole: It was anticipated that sequencing depth would influence how many clonotypes donors shared.

Clones were sequenced by immunoSEQ multiplex PCR, and TCRdb holds only the in-frame ones, with some missing. Among 2 million or so clones listed, 85% to 95% were seen once. V and J are TRBV7-2 and TRBJ1-2, with TRBD1 as a possible D gene (6 bases). The sample taken for sequencing was naive CD4+ T cells sorted from blood. Documented subset: CD45RA+ positively selected. The TCR sequence derives from a man between 18 and 35 years old in good health. CDR3 bases: TGTGCCAGCAGCTTACACCCCCCCGGACAGAAAAACTATGGCTACACCTTC. It specifies CASSLHPPGQKNYGYTF.